This section outlines one T cell receptor (beta chain) sequence together with its context. The antigen is not known. This record belongs to a study of cytomegalovirus exposure and HLA in healthy donors. Turning to the study itself: Findings of an earlier analysis included about 120 million unique TCR beta sequences from 200 million or so T cells.

Study results and limitations: In a later analysis, common viral pathogens appeared linked to several of the most significant clusters.

The PCR had 60 Vbeta and 13 Jbeta primers. Sequencing used immunoSEQ multiplex PCR; TCRdb keeps in-frame clones, though not all of them. The repertoire holds about 110,000 clones, with 70% as singletons. This TCR was recovered from a man aged 35 to 55 in good health and CMV-seropositive. Sequencing was performed on PBMCs.

The CDR3: CASSSPRTGPFF. The CDR3 DNA reads TGTGCCAGCAGTTCCCCCCGGACAGGGCCGTTTTTT. This chain uses TRBV28 with TRBJ1-4; 8 bases are shared with TRBD1. V shed 4 bases, J shed 16 bases, and the junction held 8 bases outside the gene matches. Per the germline V gene, CDR1 is MDHEN and CDR2 is SYDVKM. This CDR3 spans 12 amino acids.